This T cell receptor beta chain was profiled in a study of blood T cells in healthy people across ages. At least 5.5 micrograms of total RNA were extracted per sample. Whole-study findings and limits: CMV infection status of these donors was not known. Samples with more naive T cells showed higher observed beta diversity.

To note about this clonotype: No antigen is known for it.

Alongside a J-beta primer mix, a sample-barcoded 5' primer served in a second PCR lasting about 6 to 11 cycles. TCRdb reprocessed the 5' RACE reads via MiXCR and lists one record per CDR3 protein. This table holds approximately 900,000 distinct CDR3 sequences, 25% to 35% found once. The same specimen was also included in a second study, on T cells of mothers and their children. That source reports: Per child, roughly 3 million TCR beta CDR3 reads were obtained, against over 10 million per mother.

The sequenced material came from blood. The sequence derives from a woman aged 40 to 49 in good health.

The CDR3 here is CSARDRAGATDTQYF. CDR3 coding DNA: TGCAGTGCTAGAGACAGAGCGGGGGCAACAGATACGCAGTATTTT. The V and J genes are TRBV20-1 and TRBJ2-3, with 8 bases aligning to TRBD2. Germline-derived CDR1 and CDR2 are DFQATT and SNEGSKA (reference sequence). This CDR3 has 15 residues. V trimming: 0 bases; J trimming: 3 bases; junction bases outside the gene matches: 5.